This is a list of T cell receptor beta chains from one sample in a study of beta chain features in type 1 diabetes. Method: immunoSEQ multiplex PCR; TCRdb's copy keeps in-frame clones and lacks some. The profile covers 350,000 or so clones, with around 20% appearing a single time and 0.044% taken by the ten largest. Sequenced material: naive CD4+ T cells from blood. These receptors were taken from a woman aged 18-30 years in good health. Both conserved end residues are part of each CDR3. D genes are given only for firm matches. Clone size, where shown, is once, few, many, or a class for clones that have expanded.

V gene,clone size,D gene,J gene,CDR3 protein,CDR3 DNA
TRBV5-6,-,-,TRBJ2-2,CASSRTLSGELFF,TGTGCCAGCAGTCGGACATTGTCCGGGGAGCTGTTTTTT
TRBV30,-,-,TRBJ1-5,CAWSVYGRGNQPQHF,TGTGCCTGGAGTGTATACGGCAGGGGCAATCAGCCCCAGCATTTT
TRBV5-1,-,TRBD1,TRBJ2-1,CASSIRDSLLNEQFF,TGCGCCAGCAGCATCCGGGACAGCCTACTCAATGAGCAGTTCTTC
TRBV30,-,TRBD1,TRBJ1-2,CAWSEGQGSNYGYTF,TGTGCCTGGAGTGAGGGACAGGGGTCAAACTATGGCTACACCTTC
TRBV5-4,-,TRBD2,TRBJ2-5,CASSLPLAGARETQYF,TGTGCCAGCAGCTTGCCCCTAGCGGGAGCGCGTGAGACCCAGTACTTC
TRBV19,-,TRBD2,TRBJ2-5,CASSRGLAADQETQYF,TGTGCCAGTAGCAGGGGACTAGCGGCCGACCAAGAGACCCAGTACTTC
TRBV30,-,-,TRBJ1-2,CAWGAPGGMNYGYTF,TGTGCCTGGGGGGCCCCGGGGGGGATGAACTATGGCTACACCTTC
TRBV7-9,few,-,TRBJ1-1,CASSGGAEAFF,TGTGCCAGCAGCGGGGGCGCTGAAGCTTTCTTT
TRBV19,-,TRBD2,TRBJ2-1,CASSTLAGNVGEQFF,TGTGCCAGTAGTACCCTAGCGGGGAATGTAGGTGAGCAGTTCTTC
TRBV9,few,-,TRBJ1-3,CAHSRSDRISGNTIYF,TGTGCCCACAGCCGGTCCGACAGGATCTCTGGAAACACCATATATTTT
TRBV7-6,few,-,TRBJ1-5,CASSLMVDQPQHF,TGTGCCAGCAGCTTAATGGTAGATCAGCCCCAGCATTTT
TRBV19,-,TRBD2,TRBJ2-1,CASSPGGLAGVRDNEQFF,TGTGCCAGTAGTCCAGGGGGACTAGCGGGAGTAAGGGACAATGAGCAGTTCTTC
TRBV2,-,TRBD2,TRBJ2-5,CASARPAGGEVTQYF,TGTGCCAGCGCCAGACCGGCGGGGGGCGAGGTCACCCAGTACTTC
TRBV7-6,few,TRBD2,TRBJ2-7,CASSRGASGGVVKQYF,TGTGCCAGCAGCCGCGGGGCTAGCGGGGGGGTGGTGAAGCAGTACTTC
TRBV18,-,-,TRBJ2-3,CASSLPALRDTQYF,TGTGCCAGCTCACTCCCCGCCCTGCGAGATACGCAGTATTTT
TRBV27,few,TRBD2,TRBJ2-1,CASRPLAGGDNEQFF,TGTGCCAGCAGACCACTAGCGGGGGGGGACAATGAGCAGTTCTTC
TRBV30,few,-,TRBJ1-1,CACPRHNEAFF,TGTGCCTGCCCTCGACACAATGAAGCTTTCTTT
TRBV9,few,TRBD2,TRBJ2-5,CASSVAGGKETQYF,TGTGCCAGCAGCGTAGCGGGGGGGAAAGAGACCCAGTACTTC
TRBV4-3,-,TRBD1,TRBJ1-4,CASSQGPGQGDEKLFF,TGCGCCAGCAGCCAAGGACCGGGACAGGGTGATGAAAAACTGTTTTTT
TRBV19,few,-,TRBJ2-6,CASSLSRRYSGANVLTF,TGTGCCAGTAGTCTCTCCCGCAGGTACTCTGGGGCCAACGTCCTGACTTTC
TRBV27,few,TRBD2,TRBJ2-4,CASSSLAGGLGIQYF,TGTGCCAGCAGTTCACTAGCGGGGGGGCTAGGCATTCAGTACTTC
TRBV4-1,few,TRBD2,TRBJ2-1,CASSHRLAARYNEQFF,TGCGCCAGCAGCCATAGGCTAGCGGCCCGCTACAATGAGCAGTTCTTC
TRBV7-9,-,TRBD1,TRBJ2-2,CASSARDSTGELFF,TGTGCCAGCAGCGCCCGGGACAGTACCGGGGAGCTGTTTTTT